The present T cell receptor (beta chain) was sequenced within a study of OX40 agonist ivuxolimab in advanced cancers. Study overall: Partial responses, seen in three patients, involved one hepatocellular carcinoma and two cutaneous melanomas.

After removal of 4 bases from V and 4 bases from J, the junction contained 6 bases not matched to a gene. This CDR3 spans 16 amino acids. Germline V gene data show CDR1 as SGDLS and CDR2 as YYNGEE. As regards this clone: Its antigen is unidentified.

The table came from immunoSEQ multiplex PCR; TCRdb's copy has only in-frame clones and leaves some out. The table records 77,000 or so clones, about 89% of them present only once. Findings of the study overall: Within 6 weeks, CD4+ and CD8+ blood T cells expanded clonally at 0.1 to 3.0 mg/kg.

Individuals having autoimmune disease history or systemic immunosuppression were not enrolled. This specimen was CD4+ or CD8+ T cells sorted from blood, taken in a trial of the OX40 agonist ivuxolimab. The chain uses TRBV9 and TRBJ2-2, with TRBD2 matching over 11 bases. The TCR sequence derives from an adult with an advanced solid tumor such as melanoma, head and neck, liver or kidney cancer. The CDR3 is CASSTTSGTLTGELFF. As DNA, the CDR3 is TGTGCCAGCAGCACGACTAGCGGGACGCTCACCGGGGAGCTGTTTTTT.